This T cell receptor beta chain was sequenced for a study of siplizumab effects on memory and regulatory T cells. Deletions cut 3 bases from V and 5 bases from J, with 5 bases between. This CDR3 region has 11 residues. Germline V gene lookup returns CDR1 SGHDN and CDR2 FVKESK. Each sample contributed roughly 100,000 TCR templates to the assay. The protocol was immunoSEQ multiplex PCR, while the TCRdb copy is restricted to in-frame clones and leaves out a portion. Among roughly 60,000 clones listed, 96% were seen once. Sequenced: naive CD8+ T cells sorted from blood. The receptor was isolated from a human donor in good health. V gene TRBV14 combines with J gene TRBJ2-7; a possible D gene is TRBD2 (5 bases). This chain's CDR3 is CASSQRDEQYF. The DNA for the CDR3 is TGTGCCAGCAGCCAGCGGGACGAGCAGTACTTC. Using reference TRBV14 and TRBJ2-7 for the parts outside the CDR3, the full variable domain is EAGVTQFPSHSVIEKGQTVTLRCDPISGHDNLYWYRRVMGKEIKFLLHFVKESKQDESGMPNNRFLAERTGGTYSTLKVQPAELEDSGVYFCASSQRDEQYFGPGTRLTVT.